This is a list of T cell receptor beta chains from one sample in a study of shared clonotypes between healthy human individuals. Assay used: immunoSEQ multiplex PCR; TCRdb lists only in-frame clones, some missing. The sample has 2.3 million or so clones; more than 80% are singletons. Sequences were obtained from naive CD4+ T cells from PBMCs. The source is a man aged 18 to 30 in good health. Some clones in this sample may be carry-over from other donors' samples. CDR3s include the opening cysteine and the closing phenylalanine or tryptophan. D genes are given only for firm matches.

d_gene | j_gene | v_gene | CDR3aa
. | TRBJ2-1 | TRBV4-3 | CASSQALSGLNEQFF
TRBD2 | TRBJ2-3 | TRBV7-3 | CASSLRLAGAPDTQYF
. | TRBJ2-5 | TRBV27 | CASSLSRTQETQYF
. | TRBJ2-1 | TRBV18 | CASSPTGLDYNEQFF
. | TRBJ2-5 | TRBV28 | CASSFWESAQETQYF
. | TRBJ1-4 | TRBV5-1 | CASSLSAGGAAVGEKLFF
. | TRBJ2-7 | TRBV15 | CATSRDLYEQYF
. | TRBJ2-3 | TRBV4-1 | CASSQDQRWGTDTQYF
. | TRBJ2-7 | TRBV5-5 | CASSPRGRPAYEQYF
TRBD1 | TRBJ1-5 | TRBV28 | CASTPLGQGVNQPQHF
TRBD1 | TRBJ2-3 | TRBV29-1 | CSVITGQSSTDTQYF
. | TRBJ2-3 | TRBV5-8 | CASSLIQGTDTQYF
. | TRBJ2-7 | TRBV6-5 | CASSYSYGGGDEQYF
. | TRBJ2-7 | TRBV28 | CASQKTYEQYF
TRBD2 | TRBJ2-1 | TRBV5-4 | CASSRAGDSYNEQFF
TRBD1 | TRBJ2-3 | TRBV7-3 | CASSRDRGPPDTQYF
. | TRBJ1-1 | TRBV7-2 | CASSLVGWGDTEAFF
. | TRBJ2-7 | TRBV28 | CASSLGQGGYEQYF
. | TRBJ1-5 | TRBV6-6 | CASSYQGSGNQPQHF
. | TRBJ2-3 | TRBV28 | CASSWLKSGQLVLSGDTQYF
. | TRBJ1-2 | TRBV19 | CASSIGGSGYGYTF
. | TRBJ1-5 | TRBV2 | CASSNPALRGNQPQHF
TRBD2 | TRBJ2-5 | TRBV5-1 | CASSPGTIQETQYF
. | TRBJ2-7 | TRBV6-4 | CASSVGPGYEQYF
TRBD1 | TRBJ1-2 | TRBV9 | CASRKTGTGADGYTF